What follows is one T cell receptor (beta chain) and its context. The sample has other DNA sequences that encode this CDR3 too. V shed 2 bases and J shed 4 bases, with 9 bases lying between them. CDR3 size: 14 residues. CDR1 and CDR2 (germline): MNHEY, SVGAGI. This entry comes from a study of T cell responses to AZD1222 COVID-19 vaccine. Sequenced by immunoSEQ multiplex PCR; TCRdb stores in-frame clones only, minus some. The table shows roughly 110,000 clones, with roughly nine tenths occurring only once. The sequencing here drew on peripheral blood, taken on day 0 of AZD1222 vaccination. The receptor comes from an adult in good health. This chain joins TRBV6-5 and TRBJ1-3; D is perhaps TRBD1 (5 bases). The CDR3 spells CASSYVGAGNTIYF. As DNA, the CDR3 is TGTGCCAGCAGTTACGTAGGGGCCGGAAACACCATATATTTT.